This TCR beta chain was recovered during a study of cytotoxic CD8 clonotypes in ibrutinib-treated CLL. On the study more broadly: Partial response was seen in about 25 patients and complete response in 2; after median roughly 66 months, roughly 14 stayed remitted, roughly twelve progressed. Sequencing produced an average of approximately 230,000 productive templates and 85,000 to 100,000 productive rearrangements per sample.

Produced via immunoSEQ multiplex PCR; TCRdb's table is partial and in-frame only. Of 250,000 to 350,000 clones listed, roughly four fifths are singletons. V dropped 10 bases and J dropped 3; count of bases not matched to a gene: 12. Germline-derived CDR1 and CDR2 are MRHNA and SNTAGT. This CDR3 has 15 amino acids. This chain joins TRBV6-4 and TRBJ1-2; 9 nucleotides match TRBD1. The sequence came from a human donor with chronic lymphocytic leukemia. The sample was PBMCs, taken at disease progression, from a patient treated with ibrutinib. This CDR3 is CATWGPRDRDYGYTF. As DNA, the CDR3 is TGTGCCACCTGGGGCCCCCGGGACAGGGACTATGGCTACACCTTC.